The 8 T cell receptor beta chains presented below share a single source sample, sequenced in a study of blood T cells in healthy people across ages. For the second PCR, which ran for about 7 to 11 cycles, a sample-barcoded 5' primer and a J-beta primer mix were used. TCRdb processed the 5' RACE reads anew with MiXCR; each CDR3 protein has one entry. Seen here are roughly 2 million distinct CDR3 sequences, 40% to 55% observed once, and the top ten hold approximately 2.1%. Sequenced input: blood. These receptors came from a woman aged 40 to 50 in good health.

The rearrangement joins TRBV20-1 to TRBJ2-7; 9 bases are a match to TRBD1. Trimming cost V 3 bases and J 3 bases; bases outside gene matches: 9. This CDR3 comprises 15 residues. Germline V gene sequence: CDR1 DFQATT, CDR2 SNEGSKA (reference sequence). CDR3 sequence: CSASEKGQGSYEQYF. DNA of the CDR3: TGCAGTGCTAGCGAAAAGGGACAGGGAAGCTACGAGCAGTACTTC.

The gene calls are TRBV5-1 and TRBJ1-1; D is unresolved. The V gene's germline CDR1 is SGHRS and CDR2 YFSETQ. Trimming stripped 0 bases from V and 1 base from J, with 10 bases between. The CDR3 is 15 amino acids. The chain's CDR3 is CASSLVTSGNTEAFF. The CDR3 DNA reads as TGCGCCAGCAGCTTGGTGACCAGCGGGAACACTGAAGCTTTCTTT.

This clonotype was detected a few times. The rearrangement joins TRBV27 to TRBJ1-2, with D possibly matching TRBD1 (6 bases). V gave up 4 bases and J gave up 0 bases, with 18 bases separating them. The CDR3 loop spans 17 amino acids. The germline gives CDR1 MNHEY, CDR2 SMNVEV (reference sequence). The CDR3 DNA reads TGTGCCAGCAGTTCGACCTTAGGGAGGGGGGCTAACTATGGCTACACCTTC. It encodes CASSSTLGRGANYGYTF.

The chain recombines TRBV3-1 with TRBJ2-2; 8 bases are a match to TRBD2. The CDR3 runs to 18 residues. CDR1 is LGHDT, CDR2 YNNKEL, per germline (reference sequence). V dropped 3 bases and J dropped 5; count of bases not matched to a gene: 14. CDR3 nucleotide sequence: TGTGCCAGCAGCCAGAATATTCTGACTAGCGCCTCGACCGGGGAGCTGTTTTTT. Amino acids: CASSQNILTSASTGELFF.

The V call is TRBV7-6, the J call TRBJ2-7; 10 nucleotides line up with TRBD1. Germline CDR1 SGHVS, CDR2 FNYEAQ. This CDR3 spans 18 amino acids. Unmatched junction bases numbered 16, after V lost 1 base and J lost 7 bases. As DNA, the CDR3 is TGTGCCAGCAGCTTAGGAGACCCGGGACAGGGGTTTATATGGGAGCAGTACTTC. It yields the protein CASSLGDPGQGFIWEQYF. The variable domain in full, completed from reference TRBV7-6 and TRBJ2-7, reads GAGVSQSPRYKVTKRGQDVALRCDPISGHVSLYWYRQALGQGPEFLTYFNYEAQQDKSGLPNDRFSAERPEGSISTLTIQRTEQRDSAMYRCASSLGDPGQGFIWEQYFGPGTRLTVT.

The chain uses TRBV5-6 and TRBJ2-3; D might be TRBD2 (6 bases). The V end lost 4 bases, the J end lost 11 bases, and 20 bases lay between the germline ends. The CDR3 totals 14 residues. CDR1 is SGHDT, CDR2 YYEEEE, per germline. For the CDR3, the DNA is TGTGCCAGCAGCCTCCCTAGGATTGCGGGAAGGCAGTATTTT. Its protein product is CASSLPRIAGRQYF.

The chain couples TRBV6-2 or TRBV6-3 to TRBJ2-1, with D uncertain. This CDR3 is built from 13 residues. V lost 2 bases and J 9 bases, leaving 11 bases between the germline ends. CDR1 is MNHEY, CDR2 SVGEGT, per germline. In DNA form, the CDR3 reads TGTGCCAGCAGTTACGCGGATCGCGGTGAGCAGTTCTTC. Protein product: CASSYADRGEQFF.

The chain has TRBV5-1 and TRBJ1-1; D is perhaps TRBD1 (5 bases). The CDR3 sequence is 15 residues long. Germline lookup yields CDR1 SGHRS and CDR2 YFSETQ. V lost 3 bases and J 1 base, leaving 13 bases between the germline ends. As DNA, the CDR3 is TGCGCCAGCAGCTCCATGGGGGTAGCGAACACTGAAGCTTTCTTT. This sequence encodes CASSSMGVANTEAFF.